The 30 T cell receptor beta chains below all came from one sample that was sequenced in a study of breast tumors, draining lymph nodes, adjacent tissues. Breast cancer patients provided tissue from their axillary draining lymph nodes. TCRdb processed the multiplex PCR reads anew with MiXCR; each CDR3 protein has one entry. In the table there are 200,000 to 300,000 distinct CDR3 sequences, 30% of which are singletons. Sample: axillary lymph node tissue. Every receptor here comes from a female donor with breast cancer. Some clones in this sample may be carry-over from other donors' samples.

Many counts were recorded for this clonotype. The chain combines TRBV29-1 with TRBJ2-3, with D tentatively TRBD1 (5 bases). CDR1 and CDR2 (germline): SQVTM, ANQGSEA. The CDR3 covers 14 residues. Trimming pared 1 base from V and 2 bases from J, leaving 10 bases between. DNA for the CDR3: TGCAGCGTTGAAGGGCAGGGAATCACAGATACGCAGTATTTT. Encoded protein: CSVEGQGITDTQYF.

This clonotype has ten or more counts. The V gene is TRBV9, the J gene TRBJ2-1; D may be TRBD2 (5 bases). The CDR3 sequence is 12 residues long. Trimming removed 3 bases from V and 5 bases from J, with 6 bases in between. Germline lookup yields CDR1 SGDLS and CDR2 YYNGEE. The CDR3 DNA sequence: TGTGCCAGCAGCGGAGGGCACAATGAGCAGTTCTTC. Encoded protein: CASSGGHNEQFF.

This clonotype was found many times. V is TRBV10-3 and J is TRBJ2-5; 9 nucleotides align to TRBD2. With V trimmed by 2 bases and J by 5 bases, 12 bases remained unmatched. CDR1 is ENHRY, CDR2 SYGVKD, per germline. The CDR3 loop spans 17 amino acids. In nucleotides, the CDR3 is TGTGCCATCAGTGAGGGGCTAGCGGGAAGTACGGCGGAGACCCAGTACTTC. Translating gives CAISEGLAGSTAETQYF.

This chain uses TRBV6-2 or TRBV6-3 with TRBJ2-7; D gene ambiguous. Germline V lookup: CDR1 MNHEY, CDR2 SVGEGT. The V end was cut by 2 bases, the J end by 6 bases, with 8 bases between. This CDR3 spans 12 amino acids. CDR3 DNA sequence: TGTGCCAGCAGTTACGAGGCAGGCGAGCAGTACTTC. This gives the protein CASSYEAGEQYF.

This clonotype was detected ten times or more. The chain recombines TRBV5-1 with TRBJ1-2, with D unclear. CDR3 length: 12 residues. Deletions cut 0 bases from V and 6 bases from J, with 6 bases between. CDR1 SGHRS and CDR2 YFSETQ come from the germline V gene. CDR3 in amino acids: CASSLVGDGYTF. In nucleotides, the CDR3 is TGCGCCAGCAGCTTGGTCGGCGATGGCTACACCTTC.

This clonotype has a count of ten or more. V gene TRBV2 combines with J gene TRBJ2-5, with D unresolved. CDR1 is SNHLY and CDR2 is FYNNEI in the germline V gene. The CDR3 contains 12 residues. V shed 5 bases and J shed 5 bases, with 9 bases lying between them. In nucleotides, the CDR3 is TGTGCCAGCAGTCTAAGTCCGGAGACCCAGTACTTC. The encoded protein is CASSLSPETQYF.

Remarks on this clonotype: One end of the junction does not line up with germline, which may come from a read error. This chain uses TRBV14 with TRBJ2-7; D not certain. This CDR3 has 13 residues. CDR1 and CDR2 (germline): SGHDN, FVKESK. The CDR3: CASSQGNSYERYF. The CDR3, as DNA: TGTGCCAGCAGCCAAGGGAACTCCTACGAGCGGTACTTC.

The sample holds many counts of this clonotype. The CDR3 DNA sequence: TGTGCCAGCAGTTACTCCCGGGACAGGGGGATCTATGGCTACACCTTC. Its protein is CASSYSRDRGIYGYTF. The V gene is TRBV6-5, the J gene TRBJ1-2; 11 bases align to TRBD1. Unmatched junction bases numbered 4, after V lost 0 bases and J lost 4 bases. The germline V gene has CDR1 MNHEY and CDR2 SVGAGI. The CDR3 loop spans 16 amino acids.

A note on this clonotype: A read error may be the cause here, since a much bigger clone is one base away. This sequence joins TRBV5-5 and TRBJ2-5; D remains unclear. V gave up 4 bases and J gave up 1 base, with 14 bases separating them. This CDR3 has 15 residues. Germline CDR1 and CDR2: SGHKS and YYEKEE (reference sequence). The CDR3 loop reads CASSPTRLTQETQYF. DNA for the CDR3: TGTGCCAGCAGCCCCACAAGGCTTACCCAAGAGACCCAGTACTTC.

This clonotype was seen many times. V is TRBV10-2 and J is TRBJ2-7; 10 bases align to TRBD2. CDR3 length equals 14 residues. Per the germline V gene, CDR1 is WSHSY and CDR2 is SAAADI. Trimming took 6 bases from V and 2 from J; bases not matched to a gene: 4. CDR3 nucleotides: TGCGCCAGCAGAGCAGCGGGAGGGCCCTACGAGCAGTACTTC. It encodes CASRAAGGPYEQYF.

V and J are TRBV20-1 and TRBJ1-6; 7 bases map to TRBD1. CDR1 is DFQATT, CDR2 SNEGSKA, per germline (reference sequence). CDR3 length: 13 amino acids. Losses at the gene ends were 5 bases for V and 13 bases for J; bases not matched to a gene: 11. The chain's CDR3 is CSAPGTVANPLHF. In nucleotides, the CDR3 is TGCAGTGCTCCCGGGACAGTAGCTAACCCCCTCCACTTT.

This clonotype has just one count. This chain joins TRBV7-3 and TRBJ2-2, with D possibly being TRBD2 (5 bases). CDR1 SGHTA and CDR2 FQGTGA come from the germline V gene. Trimming took 3 bases from V and 4 from J, leaving 12 bases between them. This CDR3 contains 15 residues. CDR3 residues: CASSFTGSITGELFF. The CDR3 DNA is TGTGCCAGCAGCTTTACGGGGTCGATCACCGGGGAGCTGTTTTTT.

This clonotype was detected ten times or more. In DNA form, the CDR3 reads TGTGCCACCAGCAGAGAGCAAGAGACCCAGTACTTC. As protein: CATSREQETQYF. The rearrangement uses TRBV15 and TRBJ2-5; D remains ambiguous. The V end was cut by 0 bases, the J end by 2 bases, with 1 base between. CDR1 and CDR2 (germline): LNHNV, YYDKDF (reference sequence). The CDR3 loop spans 12 amino acids. Complete variable domain (other parts from reference TRBV15 and TRBJ2-5): DAMVIQNPRYQVTQFGKPVTLSCSQTLNHNVMYWYQQKSSQAPKLLFHYYDKDFNNEADTPDNFQSRRPNTSFCFLDIRSPGLGDTAMYLCATSREQETQYFGPGTRLLVL.

This clonotype was found a few times. The chain is built from TRBV24-1 and TRBJ1-1; D not resolved. The germline CDR1 and CDR2 sequences are KGHDR and SFDVKD. The CDR3 loop spans 14 amino acids. Trimming shortened V by 4 bases and J by 0 bases, and 8 bases separated the two germline ends. The CDR3: CATSERGVNTEAFF. The CDR3 DNA reads as TGTGCCACCAGTGAGCGGGGTGTGAACACTGAAGCTTTCTTT.

Turning to this clonotype: Just one base apart from a much larger clone, this may be a read error. The rearrangement links TRBV7-9 to TRBJ2-2, with 12 bases aligning to TRBD2. The CDR3 extends over 16 amino acids. The V gene's germline CDR1 is SEHNR and CDR2 FQNEAQ (reference sequence). The CDR3 protein is CASSFGLAGNTGELLF. For the CDR3, the DNA is TGTGCCAGCAGCTTTGGACTAGCGGGAAACACCGGGGAGCTGCTTTTT.

This clonotype occurred many times. The chain carries TRBV29-1 and TRBJ2-2, with D possibly matching TRBD2 (6 bases). The CDR3 sequence is 14 residues long. The V gene's germline CDR1 is SQVTM and CDR2 ANQGSEA. The V end was cut by 4 bases, the J end by 0 bases, with 9 bases between. The CDR3 loop reads CSVVLAANTGELFF. The CDR3 DNA reads TGCAGCGTTGTATTAGCGGCGAACACCGGGGAGCTGTTTTTT.

Points on this clonotype: Being one base from a much bigger clone, this may be a read error. The chain has TRBV5-8 and TRBJ2-1; possible D gene TRBD1, 5 bases. Trimming took off 3 bases at V and 2 bases at J, with 12 bases between the two ends. This CDR3 contains 15 residues. Germline-derived CDR1 and CDR2 are SGHTS and YDEGEE. The CDR3 DNA reads as TGTGCCAGCAGCTGGGGCGGTTTTCCCTACAATGAGCAGTTCTTC. This codes for CASSWGGFPYNEQFF.

This clonotype has more than one count but fewer than ten. J is TRBJ1-1 and V is TRBV6-4, with a tentative D call TRBD1 (6 bases). Trimming removed 3 bases at V and 1 base at J, with 15 bases between. Looked up from germline, CDR1 is MRHNA and CDR2 is SNTAGT. The CDR3 consists of 16 residues. The DNA of the CDR3 is TGTGCCAGCAGTGAAAGCCACGGGGGCGGGAACACTGAAGCTTTCTTT. It yields the protein CASSESHGGGNTEAFF.

This clonotype was seen at least ten times. The rearrangement joins TRBV9 to TRBJ1-4, with D maybe TRBD1 (5 bases). Germline CDR1 SGDLS, CDR2 YYNGEE. V was pared by 4 bases and J by 1 base, with 17 bases between. The CDR3 is 17 amino acids. The DNA of the CDR3 is TGTGCCAGCAGCTACTCACCTCAGGGCAGAACTAATGAAAAACTGTTTTTT. The encoded protein is CASSYSPQGRTNEKLFF.

The chain joins TRBV11-2 to TRBJ2-3, with 7 bases matching TRBD2. Losses at the gene ends were 3 bases for V and 6 bases for J; bases not matched to a gene: 9. This CDR3 has 15 amino acids. Per germline, CDR1 SGHAT and CDR2 FQNNGV. Here the CDR3 reads CASSLNPGLVDTQYF. DNA for the CDR3: TGTGCCAGCAGCTTGAACCCCGGACTAGTGGATACGCAGTATTTT.

CDR3 nucleotides: TGCGCCAGCAGAAGGACAGGGGGCAGTGAAAAACTGTTTTTT. Translated, it gives CASRRTGGSEKLFF. The gene calls are TRBV5-1 and TRBJ1-4; the match to TRBD1 covers 11 bases. The CDR3 spans 14 residues. Germline V gene sequence: CDR1 SGHRS, CDR2 YFSETQ. V lost 5 bases to trimming and J lost 7 bases; unmatched junction nucleotides: 4.

J is TRBJ1-5 and V is TRBV28; D is unclear. V was shortened by 6 bases and J by 2 bases, with 17 bases between the two germline ends. Germline assignment: CDR1 MDHEN and CDR2 SYDVKM. This CDR3 comprises 16 residues. CDR3 DNA sequence: TGTGCCAGCAGAGGGTCCCCATTCGATGGCAATCAGCCCCAGCATTTT. Amino acid sequence: CASRGSPFDGNQPQHF.

This chain joins TRBV25-1 and TRBJ1-1; D not resolved. Trimming stripped 4 bases from V and 6 bases from J, with 12 bases between. The CDR3 covers 13 residues. Germline loops: CDR1 MGHDK, CDR2 SYGVNS. Here the CDR3 DNA reads TGTGCCAGCAGTGTTGGCTCCAGGTCTGAAGCTTTCTTT. As protein: CASSVGSRSEAFF.

In its sample, this clonotype was seen a few times. The rearrangement links TRBV14 to TRBJ2-1, with no clear D. The CDR3 extends over 13 amino acids. V was pared by 6 bases and J by 4 bases, with 10 bases between. CDR1 and CDR2 from the germline V gene are SGHDN and FVKESK. The DNA of the CDR3 is TGTGCCAGCAGACAGACCCTTTACAATGAGCAGTTCTTC. Encoded protein: CASRQTLYNEQFF.

This chain links TRBV30 with TRBJ2-1, with D perhaps matching TRBD2 (6 bases). The length of the CDR3 is 14 residues. The ends were cut back, 4 bases at V and 8 bases at J, with 18 bases in the middle. The germline V gene has CDR1 GTSNPN and CDR2 SVGIG (reference sequence). CDR3 sequence: CAWTGGLDLDEQFF. As DNA, the CDR3 is TGTGCCTGGACTGGAGGGCTAGACCTCGATGAGCAGTTCTTC.

This clonotype was counted ten times or more. The V and J genes are TRBV7-2 and TRBJ2-7; TRBD1 matches 7 bases. The CDR3 totals 13 residues. Germline V lookup: CDR1 SGHTA, CDR2 FQGNSA. Trimming took 5 bases from V and 6 from J; bases not matched to a gene: 7. The CDR3 here is CASSRQGDSEQYF. The DNA of the CDR3 is TGTGCCAGCAGCCGACAGGGTGATAGCGAGCAGTACTTC. Variable domain in full (rest from reference TRBV7-2 and TRBJ2-7): GAGVSQSPSNKVTEKGKDVELRCDPISGHTALYWYRQSLGQGLEFLIYFQGNSAPDKSGLPSDRFSAERTGGSVSTLTIQRTQQEDSAVYLCASSRQGDSEQYFGPGTRLTVT.

This clonotype was seen at least ten times. The CDR3 sequence: CSAKNPGQGAQGQPQHF. The CDR3 nucleotides read TGCAGTGCTAAGAATCCGGGACAGGGGGCGCAAGGGCAGCCCCAGCATTTT. The chain is built from TRBV20-1 and TRBJ1-5; 12 bases fit TRBD1. The germline gives CDR1 DFQATT, CDR2 SNEGSKA (reference sequence). The CDR3 loop spans 17 amino acids. The J segment lost 7 bases and the V segment lost 4 bases, leaving 14 bases of the junction unmatched.

To note about this clonotype: This may come from a read error, since a much larger clone is one base off. The V call is TRBV6-5, the J call TRBJ2-7, with 7 bases that match TRBD1. Losses at the gene ends were 10 bases for V and 3 bases for J; bases not matched to a gene: 15. CDR1 MNHEY and CDR2 SVGAGI come from the germline V gene. CDR3 length: 15 residues. DNA for the CDR3: TGTGCCACCAGACAACCAACAGGGGTTGACTACGAGCAGTACTTC. As protein: CATRQPTGVDYEQYF.

On this clonotype: At one of its ends the junction is not consistent with the germline gene, which may arise from a read error. This chain joins TRBV6-5 and TRBJ1-2, with D unclear. The CDR3 runs 14 residues. Looked up from germline, CDR1 is MNHEY and CDR2 is SVGAGI. CDR3 in amino acids: CAGSHEEGGDGYTF. CDR3 DNA sequence: TGTGCCGGCAGTCACGAGGAGGGCGGGGATGGCTACACCTTC.

This clonotype was detected ten times or more. This rearrangement joins TRBV20-1 to TRBJ2-5, with no clear D. Trimming removed 5 bases from V and 3 bases from J, with 10 bases in between. The germline gives CDR1 DFQATT, CDR2 SNEGSKA (reference sequence). This CDR3 has 12 residues. CDR3 protein: CSAPLGEETQYF. The CDR3 nucleotides read TGCAGTGCTCCTCTAGGTGAAGAGACCCAGTACTTC.